The clone carrying this T cell receptor beta chain was seen repeatedly, ten times or more. Its antigen is undetermined. MiXCR, applied by TCRdb to the 5' RACE reads, yields one record per CDR3 protein. This table has fewer than 25,000 distinct CDR3 sequences, about 4.9% appearing once. From germline, CDR1 is SQVTM and CDR2 ANQGSEA. V was cut by 4 bases and J by 4 bases, with 5 bases left in between. The CDR3 is made up of 11 amino acids. The time point was: sample taken at primary tumor resection. Whole RNA came from tumor, nontumor lung or frozen PBMC and was sequenced without being sorted. This entry is derived from a study of spatial heterogeneity in lung cancer. Study information: Tumor-region TCR transcript counts correlated strongly with a T cell module score from matched bulk RNA-seq. The study's findings and limits: The study found that expanded intratumoral alpha and beta TCR counts tracked tumor mutation counts.

This chain connects TRBV29-1 to TRBJ2-1; the D is unclear. The sequencing used lung tumor tissue, collected at surgery. The clonotype originates from a male donor with early-stage non-small cell lung cancer. The CDR3 is CSVVYYNEQFF. CDR3 sequence (DNA): TGCAGCGTTGTTTATTACAATGAGCAGTTCTTC.